This TCR beta chain is drawn from a study of radiotherapy plus CTLA-4 blockade in lung cancer. Study-level background: Patients showed objective responses in around a sixth of cases and disease control in about 30%. Regarding the study as a whole: With interferon-beta, early dynamics of blood T cell clones were reported to best predict response. TCR clones of tumor origin grew in blood after radiotherapy plus ipilimumab.

In germline, CDR1 is SNHLY, CDR2 FYNNEI. Trimming cost V 4 bases and J 0 bases; bases outside gene matches: 5. CDR3 size: 17 residues. The assay was immunoSEQ multiplex PCR, and TCRdb's table has in-frame clones only and misses some. The table shows more than 75,000 clones, with approximately 72% occurring only once. Treatment of patients with chemo-refractory metastatic non-small-cell lung cancer consisted of focal radiation plus CTLA-4 blockade with ipilimumab. On this clone itself: The antigen is not known.

The specimen comprised peripheral blood, sampled from a patient treated with radiotherapy plus ipilimumab. This clonotype originated in a human donor with non-small cell lung cancer who had a partial response to radiotherapy plus ipilimumab. Some clones in this sample may be carry-over from other donors' samples. The rearrangement joins TRBV2 to TRBJ2-6; the match to TRBD1 covers 8 bases. CDR3 sequence: CASSGYRGSSGANVLTF. CDR3 DNA sequence: TGTGCCAGCAGTGGATACAGGGGGAGCTCTGGGGCCAACGTCCTGACTTTC.